Given below is one TCR beta chain in context. At the DNA level, this CDR3 is encoded by other sequences in the same sample as well. The data stem from a study of blood T cell repertoires in COVID-19. Across the study: Sites in the United States, Italy and Spain provided acute and convalescent COVID-19 samples. The cDNA or gDNA used as material had been derived from T cells, B-cell-depleted T cells, or PBMCs.

Per the study methods: Estimated nucleated cell counts came from reference gene primer amplification. The method was immunoSEQ multiplex PCR; TCRdb's version includes in-frame clones alone and lacks a portion of them. The V and J calls and clone size are taken from that table; D and trimming were inferred from the DNA. The table has approximately 110,000 clones, more than 60% seen once. V lost 2 bases and J lost 2, with 10 bases in between. Germline lookup yields CDR1 SGHRS and CDR2 YFSETQ. This CDR3 region has 15 residues. The specimen sequenced was peripheral blood. This chain links TRBV5-1 with TRBJ2-2, with D perhaps matching TRBD2 (6 bases). This receptor was obtained from a man aged 70 or older with active or convalescent COVID-19. In DNA form, the CDR3 reads TGCGCCAGCAGCTTAGACGGGGGTAACACCGGGGAGCTGTTTTTT. Amino acid sequence: CASSLDGGNTGELFF.